This record covers a single T cell receptor (beta chain). The antigen is unknown. Sequencing was performed with immunoSEQ multiplex PCR; in TCRdb, only in-frame clones are kept and a portion is missing. In the table there are roughly 36,000 clones, around 96% of which are singletons. These data are taken from a study of graft-versus-host responses after intestinal transplantation. In germline, CDR1 is SGDLS, CDR2 YYNGEE. This CDR3 has 18 amino acids. V gave up 0 bases and J gave up 0 bases, with 16 bases separating them. This sequence was found in a human donor who was the organ donor for an intestinal transplant. The chain recombines TRBV9 with TRBJ2-1; TRBD2 is a possible D gene (6 bases). The input for sequencing was unstimulated CD8+ T cells sorted from spleen or lymph node cells, taken before transplant. Written as DNA, the CDR3 is TGTGCCAGCAGCGTAGATGGCCTAGCGATAAGCTCCTACAATGAGCAGTTCTTC. As protein: CASSVDGLAISSYNEQFF.